This TCR beta chain was identified during a study of identical twins. Notes on the study in general: For cord blood, abundant beta clonotypes had fewer insertions, unlike memory repertoires, which showed none.

Germline V CDR1 and CDR2: PRHDT, FYEKMQ (reference sequence). The CDR3 sequence is 13 residues long. The germline V and J ends were trimmed by 5 bases and 7 bases, with 14 bases remaining between them. Concerning this clonotype itself: Its cognate antigen is unknown.

TCRdb re-called the 5' RACE reads with MiXCR, one entry per CDR3 protein. The table lists about 220,000 distinct CDR3 sequences, around a tenth of them singletons. The V and J genes are TRBV13 and TRBJ1-2, with TRBD1 as a possible D gene (5 bases). The origin of this receptor is a woman aged 18-35 years in good health. Sequencing was done on a sample of memory (CD45RO+) T cells sorted from blood. The CDR3 sequence is CASSQIGTSGYTF. Written as DNA, the CDR3 is TGTGCCAGCAGCCAAATCGGGACGAGTGGCTACACCTTC.